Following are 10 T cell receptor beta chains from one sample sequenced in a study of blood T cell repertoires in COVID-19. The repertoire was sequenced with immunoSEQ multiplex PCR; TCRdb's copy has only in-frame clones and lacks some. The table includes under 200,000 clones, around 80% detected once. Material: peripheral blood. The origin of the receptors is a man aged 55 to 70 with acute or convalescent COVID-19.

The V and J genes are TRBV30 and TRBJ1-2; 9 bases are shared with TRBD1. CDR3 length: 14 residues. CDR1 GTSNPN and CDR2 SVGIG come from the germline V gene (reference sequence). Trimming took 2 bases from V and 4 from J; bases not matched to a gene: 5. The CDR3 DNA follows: TGTGCCTGGAGTATGGACAGGGGCGCCTATGGCTACACCTTC. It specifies CAWSMDRGAYGYTF.

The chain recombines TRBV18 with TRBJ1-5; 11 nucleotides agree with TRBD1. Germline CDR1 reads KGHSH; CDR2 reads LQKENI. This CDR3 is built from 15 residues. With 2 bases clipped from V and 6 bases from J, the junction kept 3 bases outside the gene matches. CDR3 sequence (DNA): TGTGCCAGCTCACCAGGGACAGGGGGTGTTCAGCCCCAGCATTTT. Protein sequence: CASSPGTGGVQPQHF.

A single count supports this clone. CDR3 protein: CATSDRGQGHYNEQFF. The CDR3 nucleotides are TGTGCCACCAGTGATAGGGGACAGGGTCACTACAATGAGCAGTTCTTC. V usage is TRBV24-1 and J usage is TRBJ2-1; 9 nucleotides match TRBD1. Germline V lookup: CDR1 KGHDR, CDR2 SFDVKD. V shed 3 bases and J 3 bases; nucleotides not matched to a gene: 5. The CDR3 spans 16 residues.

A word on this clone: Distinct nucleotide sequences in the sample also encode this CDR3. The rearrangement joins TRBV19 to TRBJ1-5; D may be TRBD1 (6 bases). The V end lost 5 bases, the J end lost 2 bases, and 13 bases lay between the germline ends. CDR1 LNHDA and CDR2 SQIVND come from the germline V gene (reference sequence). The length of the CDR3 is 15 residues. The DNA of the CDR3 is TGTGCCAGTAGTCCCTGGGGGCAGGGCAATCAGCCCCAGCATTTT. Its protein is CASSPWGQGNQPQHF.

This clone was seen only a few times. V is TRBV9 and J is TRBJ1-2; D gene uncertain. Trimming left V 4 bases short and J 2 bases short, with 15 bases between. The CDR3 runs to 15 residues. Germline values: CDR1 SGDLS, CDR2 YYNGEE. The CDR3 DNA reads TGTGCCAGCAGCCCAAGAGAGACACAGAACTATGGCTACACCTTC. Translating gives CASSPRETQNYGYTF.

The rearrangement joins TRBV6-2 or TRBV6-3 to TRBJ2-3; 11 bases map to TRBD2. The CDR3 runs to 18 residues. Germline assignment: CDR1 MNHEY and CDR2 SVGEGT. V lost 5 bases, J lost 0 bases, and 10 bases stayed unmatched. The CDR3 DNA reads TGTGCCAGCAGTAGGGCTAGCGGGAGGAGCTCTAGCACAGATACGCAGTATTTT. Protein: CASSRASGRSSSTDTQYF.

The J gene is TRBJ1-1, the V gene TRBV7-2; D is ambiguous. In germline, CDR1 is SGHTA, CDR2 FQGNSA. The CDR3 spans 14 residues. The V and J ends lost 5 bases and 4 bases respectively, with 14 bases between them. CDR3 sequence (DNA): TGTGCCAGCAGCCCTTTAGGAAGGAGCACTGAAGCTTTCTTT. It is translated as CASSPLGRSTEAFF.

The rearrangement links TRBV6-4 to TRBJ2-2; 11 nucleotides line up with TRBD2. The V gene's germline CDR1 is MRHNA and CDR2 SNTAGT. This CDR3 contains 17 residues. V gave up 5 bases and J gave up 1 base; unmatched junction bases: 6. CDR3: CASSHSGLAENTGELFF. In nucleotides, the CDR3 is TGTGCCAGCAGTCATTCGGGACTAGCGGAGAACACCGGGGAGCTGTTTTTT.

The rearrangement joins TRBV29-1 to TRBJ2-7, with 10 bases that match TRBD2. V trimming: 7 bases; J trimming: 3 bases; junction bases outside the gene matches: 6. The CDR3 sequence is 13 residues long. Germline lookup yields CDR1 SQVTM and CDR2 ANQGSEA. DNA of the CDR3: TGCAGCGCCTCCGGGACTAGCGACTACGAGCAGTACTTC. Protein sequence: CSASGTSDYEQYF.

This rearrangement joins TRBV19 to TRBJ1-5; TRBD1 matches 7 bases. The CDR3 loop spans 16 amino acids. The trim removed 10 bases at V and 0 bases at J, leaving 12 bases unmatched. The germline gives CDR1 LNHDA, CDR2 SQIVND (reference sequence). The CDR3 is CATRDSLTYSNQPQHF. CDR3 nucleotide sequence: TGTGCCACCCGGGACAGCCTAACCTATAGCAATCAGCCCCAGCATTTT.